This T cell receptor beta chain derives from a study of Graves' ophthalmopathy and Graves' hyperthyroidism. Study-wide findings and caveats: Blood also harbored most expanded thyroid clonotypes above 0.001 frequency. For separating ophthalmopathy from stable hyperthyroidism, a 13-signature model gave about 90% sensitivity and about 82% specificity.

From RNA, the CDR3 regions of TCR beta chains were amplified and sequenced. HTBI primers were employed in first-round RT-PCR, then a second-round multiplex PCR followed. TCRdb re-called the multiplex PCR reads through MiXCR, storing one row per CDR3 protein. The table shows hundreds of thousands of distinct CDR3 sequences, with 20% to 25% occurring only once. In this sample, this clonotype turned up many times. Its specificity is not known. This CDR3 is 15 amino acids long. CDR1 is SGHTA and CDR2 is FQGNSA in the germline V gene. Trimming cost V 4 bases and J 4 bases, with 16 bases left between them. Other autoimmune diseases, uncontrolled infections, pregnancy or lactation led to the exclusion of patients.

This sequence joins TRBV7-2 and TRBJ1-1, with a weak D call TRBD1 (5 bases). This sequence was found in a woman aged 18-35 years with stable Graves' hyperthyroidism. Some clones in this sample may be carry-over from other donors' samples. The sequenced sample was peripheral blood. The CDR3 spells CASSSRGKTGTEAFF. The CDR3 coding sequence is TGTGCCAGCAGCTCGCGGGGGAAAACAGGCACTGAAGCTTTCTTT.